What follows are 5 T cell receptor beta chains derived from one specimen sequenced in a study of regulatory T cells in long-lasting Graves disease. Investigators prepared the TCR beta libraries by applying iRepertoire HTBI primers and Arm-PCR of CDR3 regions. MiXCR was run by TCRdb on the multiplex PCR reads, yielding one entry per CDR3 protein. The sample consists of around 500,000 distinct CDR3 sequences, around 16% of them appearing once. Time point here: newly diagnosed GD, antithyroid drugs for less than 3 months. With RNA extracted from PBMCs as input, the TCR library was made. These data were also filed under a second study, of T cells in Graves' hyperthyroidism and ophthalmopathy.

The sequences come from peripheral blood mononuclear cells (PBMCs), collected at new diagnosis, from a patient treated with antithyroid drugs. These receptors were taken from a woman aged 35 to 60 with Graves disease.

This clonotype was found many times. V and J are TRBV6-2 or TRBV6-3 and TRBJ2-7, with 7 bases matching TRBD1. Germline CDR1 is MNHEY and CDR2 is SVGEGT. This CDR3 has 15 residues. V lost 6 bases and J lost 4; bases outside the gene matches: 12. The DNA for the CDR3 is TGTGCCAGCAGGCTCCTCGCCGGGACAGCATACGAGCAGTACTTC. Protein sequence: CASRLLAGTAYEQYF.

This clonotype appeared many times. The chain joins TRBV6-1 to TRBJ1-5, with D unresolved. This CDR3 contains 16 residues. Germline V gene data show CDR1 as MNHNS and CDR2 as SASEGT. Deletions cut 7 bases from V and 0 bases from J, with 16 bases between. The CDR3 loop reads CASIGRSPTSNQPQHF. The CDR3 coding sequence is TGTGCCAGCATTGGACGGAGCCCGACTAGCAATCAGCCCCAGCATTTT.

The rearrangement uses TRBV10-3 and TRBJ1-5; D not certain. The CDR3 has 14 amino acids. The germline V gene encodes CDR1 ENHRY and CDR2 SYGVKD. Deletions cut 8 bases from V and 3 bases from J, with 14 bases between. CDR3 bases: TGTGCCATCTCGGGCGGCGGCAACAATCAGCCCCAGCATTTT. Protein product: CAISGGGNNQPQHF.

The chain employs TRBV18 and TRBJ2-1; perhaps TRBD2 as D (6 bases). V was clipped by 4 bases and J by 7 bases, with 14 bases between them. The V gene's germline CDR1 is KGHSH and CDR2 LQKENI. This CDR3 region has 14 residues. The CDR3 reads CASSRPEGKNEQFF. CDR3 DNA sequence: TGTGCCAGCTCACGTCCGGAGGGTAAAAATGAGCAGTTCTTC. The variable domain in full, completed from reference TRBV18 and TRBJ2-1, reads NAGVMQNPRHLVRRRGQEARLRCSPMKGHSHVYWYRQLPEEGLKFMVYLQKENIIDESGMPKERFSAEFPKEGPSILRIQQVVRGDSAAYFCASSRPEGKNEQFFGPGTRLTVL.

This clonotype was detected a few times. The chain uses TRBV11-2 and TRBJ2-1; 10 bases match TRBD2. The CDR3 consists of 14 residues. Germline CDR1 and CDR2: SGHAT and FQNNGV. Trimming cost V 5 bases and J 8 bases; bases outside gene matches: 6. The CDR3 here is CASSQQRGGYEQFF. The DNA for the CDR3 is TGTGCCAGCAGCCAGCAGCGGGGGGGTTATGAGCAGTTCTTC.